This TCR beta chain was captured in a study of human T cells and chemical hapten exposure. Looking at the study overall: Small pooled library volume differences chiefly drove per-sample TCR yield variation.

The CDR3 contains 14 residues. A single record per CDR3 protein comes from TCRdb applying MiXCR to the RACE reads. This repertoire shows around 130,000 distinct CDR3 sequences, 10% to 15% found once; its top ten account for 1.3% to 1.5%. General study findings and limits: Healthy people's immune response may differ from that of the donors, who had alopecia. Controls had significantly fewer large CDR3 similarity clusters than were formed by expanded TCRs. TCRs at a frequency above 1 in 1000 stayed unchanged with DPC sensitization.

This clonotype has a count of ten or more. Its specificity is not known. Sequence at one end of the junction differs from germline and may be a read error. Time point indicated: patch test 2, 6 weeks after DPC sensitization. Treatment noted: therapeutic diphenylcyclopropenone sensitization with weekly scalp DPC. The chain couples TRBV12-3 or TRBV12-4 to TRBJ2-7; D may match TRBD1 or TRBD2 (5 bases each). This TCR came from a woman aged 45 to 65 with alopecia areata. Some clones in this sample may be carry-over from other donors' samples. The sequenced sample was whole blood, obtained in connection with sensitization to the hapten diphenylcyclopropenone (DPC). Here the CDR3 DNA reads TGCGCCAGCAGTTTCGGAGGAGGTAGGGGCGAGCAGTACTTC. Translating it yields CASSFGGGRGEQYF.